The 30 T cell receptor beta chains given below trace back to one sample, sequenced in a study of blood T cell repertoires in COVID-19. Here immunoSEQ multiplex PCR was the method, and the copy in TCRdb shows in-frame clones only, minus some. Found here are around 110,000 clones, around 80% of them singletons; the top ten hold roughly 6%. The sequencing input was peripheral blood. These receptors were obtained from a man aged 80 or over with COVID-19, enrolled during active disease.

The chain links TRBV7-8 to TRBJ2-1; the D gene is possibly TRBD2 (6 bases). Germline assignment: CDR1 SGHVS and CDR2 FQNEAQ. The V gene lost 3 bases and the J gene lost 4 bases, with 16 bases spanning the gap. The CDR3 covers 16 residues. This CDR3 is CASSFSSGRAYNEQFF. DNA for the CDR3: TGTGCCAGCAGCTTTTCATCCGGGAGAGCGTACAATGAGCAGTTCTTC. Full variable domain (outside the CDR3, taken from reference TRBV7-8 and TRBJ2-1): GAGVSQSPRYKVAKRGQDVALRCDPISGHVSLFWYQQALGQGPEFLTYFQNEAQLDKSGLPSDRFFAERPEGSVSTLKIQRTQQEDSAVYLCASSFSSGRAYNEQFFGPGTRLTVL.

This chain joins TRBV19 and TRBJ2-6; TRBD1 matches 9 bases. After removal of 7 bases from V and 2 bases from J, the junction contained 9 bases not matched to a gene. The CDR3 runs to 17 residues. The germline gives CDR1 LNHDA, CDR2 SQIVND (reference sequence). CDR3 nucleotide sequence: TGTGCCAGTACTAAGATAGGGACAGGGACTGGGGCCAACGTCCTGACTTTC. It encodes CASTKIGTGTGANVLTF.

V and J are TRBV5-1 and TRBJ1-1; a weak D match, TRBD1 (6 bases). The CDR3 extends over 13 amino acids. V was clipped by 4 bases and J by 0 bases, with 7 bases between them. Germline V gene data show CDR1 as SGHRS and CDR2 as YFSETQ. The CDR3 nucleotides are TGCGCCAGCAGCGGGGGCATGAACACTGAAGCTTTCTTT. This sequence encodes CASSGGMNTEAFF.

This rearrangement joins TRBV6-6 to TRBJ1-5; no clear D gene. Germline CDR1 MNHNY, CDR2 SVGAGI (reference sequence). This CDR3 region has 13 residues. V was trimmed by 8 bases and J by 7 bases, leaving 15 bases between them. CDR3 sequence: CASDRGLGQPQHF. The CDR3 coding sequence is TGTGCCAGCGATCGCGGACTGGGGCAGCCCCAGCATTTT.

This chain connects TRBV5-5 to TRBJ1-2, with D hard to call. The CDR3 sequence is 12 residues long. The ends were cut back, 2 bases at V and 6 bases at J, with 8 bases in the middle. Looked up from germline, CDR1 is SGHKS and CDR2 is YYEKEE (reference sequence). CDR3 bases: TGTGCCAGCAGCTTTGTCCGGGATGGCTACACCTTC. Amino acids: CASSFVRDGYTF.

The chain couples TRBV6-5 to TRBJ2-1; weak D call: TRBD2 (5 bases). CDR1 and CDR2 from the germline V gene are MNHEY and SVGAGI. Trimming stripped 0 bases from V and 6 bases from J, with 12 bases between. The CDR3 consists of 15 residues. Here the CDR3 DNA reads TGTGCCAGCAGTTACTCGATCGGACTCCGCAATGAGCAGTTCTTC. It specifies CASSYSIGLRNEQFF.

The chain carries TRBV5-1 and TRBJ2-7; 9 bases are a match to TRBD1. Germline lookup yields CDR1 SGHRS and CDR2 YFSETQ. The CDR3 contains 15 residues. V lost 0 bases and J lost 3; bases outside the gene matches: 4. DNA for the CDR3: TGCGCCAGCAGCTTGGGGACAGGGGTAATCTACGAGCAGTACTTC. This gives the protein CASSLGTGVIYEQYF. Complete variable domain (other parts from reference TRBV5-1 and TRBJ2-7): KAGVTQTPRYLIKTRGQQVTLSCSPISGHRSVSWYQQTPGQGLQFLFEYFSETQRNKGNFPGRFSGRQFSNSRSEMNVSTLELGDSALYLCASSLGTGVIYEQYFGPGTRLTVT.

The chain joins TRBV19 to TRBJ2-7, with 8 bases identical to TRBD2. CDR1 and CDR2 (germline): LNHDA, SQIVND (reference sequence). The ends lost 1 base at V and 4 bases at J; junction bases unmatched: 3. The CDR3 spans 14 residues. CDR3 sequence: CASSIGTSGYEQYF. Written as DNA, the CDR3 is TGTGCCAGTAGTATAGGTACTAGCGGATACGAGCAGTACTTC.

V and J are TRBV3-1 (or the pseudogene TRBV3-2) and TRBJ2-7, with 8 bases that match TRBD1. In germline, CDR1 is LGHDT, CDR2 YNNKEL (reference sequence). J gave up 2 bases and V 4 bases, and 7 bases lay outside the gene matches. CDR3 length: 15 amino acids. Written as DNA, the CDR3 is TGTGCCAGCAGCCTAGACAGGGGTAGCCCCTACGAGCAGTACTTC. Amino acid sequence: CASSLDRGSPYEQYF.

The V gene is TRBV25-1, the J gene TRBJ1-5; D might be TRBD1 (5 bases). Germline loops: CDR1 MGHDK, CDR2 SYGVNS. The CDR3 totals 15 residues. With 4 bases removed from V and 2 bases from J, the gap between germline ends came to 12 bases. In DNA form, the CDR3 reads TGTGCCAGCAGTGCGGCAGGGTCTGGCAATCAGCCCCAGCATTTT. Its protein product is CASSAAGSGNQPQHF.

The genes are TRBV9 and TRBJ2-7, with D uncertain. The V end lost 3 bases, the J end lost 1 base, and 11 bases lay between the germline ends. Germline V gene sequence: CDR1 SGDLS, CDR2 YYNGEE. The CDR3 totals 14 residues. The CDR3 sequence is CASSGYPGSYEQYF. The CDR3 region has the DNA TGTGCCAGCAGCGGGTACCCCGGGTCCTACGAGCAGTACTTC.

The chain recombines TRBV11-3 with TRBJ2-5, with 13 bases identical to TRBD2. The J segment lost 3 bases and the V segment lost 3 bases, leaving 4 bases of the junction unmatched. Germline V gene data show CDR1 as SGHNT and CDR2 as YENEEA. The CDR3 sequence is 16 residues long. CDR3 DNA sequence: TGTGCCAGCAGCTTGGGACTAGCGGGGAGGGAAGAGACCCAGTACTTC. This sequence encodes CASSLGLAGREETQYF.

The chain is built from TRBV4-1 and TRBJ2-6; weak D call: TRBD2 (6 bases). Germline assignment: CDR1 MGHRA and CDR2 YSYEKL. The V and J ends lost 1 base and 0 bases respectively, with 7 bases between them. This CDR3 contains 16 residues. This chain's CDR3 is CASSQGGVSGANVLTF. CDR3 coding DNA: TGCGCCAGCAGCCAAGGGGGGGTCTCTGGGGCCAACGTCCTGACTTTC.

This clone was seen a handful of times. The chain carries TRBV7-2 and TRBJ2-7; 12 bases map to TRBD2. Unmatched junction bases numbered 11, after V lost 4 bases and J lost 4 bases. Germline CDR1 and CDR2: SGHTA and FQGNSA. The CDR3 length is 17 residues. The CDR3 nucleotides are TGTGCCAGCAGCTCAGGGCCTAGCGGGGGGGAGGGATACGAGCAGTACTTC. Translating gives CASSSGPSGGEGYEQYF.

CDR3 coding DNA: TGTGCCAGCAGCCGAACAGGGGGCAACACTGAAGCTTTCTTT. Its protein is CASSRTGGNTEAFF. The chain has TRBV7-3 and TRBJ1-1; 9 positions match TRBD1. CDR3 length: 14 amino acids. Germline CDR1 SGHTA, CDR2 FQGTGA. J gave up 2 bases and V 5 bases, and 3 bases lay outside the gene matches. The variable domain in full, completed from reference TRBV7-3 and TRBJ1-1, reads GAGVSQTPSNKVTEKGKYVELRCDPISGHTALYWYRQSLGQGPEFLIYFQGTGAADDSGLPNDRFFAVRPEGSVSTLKIQRTERGDSAVYLCASSRTGGNTEAFFGQGTRLTVV.

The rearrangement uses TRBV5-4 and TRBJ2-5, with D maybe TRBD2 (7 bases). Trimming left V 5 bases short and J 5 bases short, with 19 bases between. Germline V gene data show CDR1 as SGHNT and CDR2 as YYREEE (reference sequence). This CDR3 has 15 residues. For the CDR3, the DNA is TGTGCCAGCAGTACCGACGGGGGGCAATACGAGACCCAGTACTTC. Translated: CASSTDGGQYETQYF.

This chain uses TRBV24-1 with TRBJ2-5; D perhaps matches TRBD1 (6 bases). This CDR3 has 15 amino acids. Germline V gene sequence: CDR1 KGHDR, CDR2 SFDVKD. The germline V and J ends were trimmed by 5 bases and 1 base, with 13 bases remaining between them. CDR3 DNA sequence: TGTGCCACCAGTGGCCGGGACACCAGCCAAGAGACCCAGTACTTC. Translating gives CATSGRDTSQETQYF.

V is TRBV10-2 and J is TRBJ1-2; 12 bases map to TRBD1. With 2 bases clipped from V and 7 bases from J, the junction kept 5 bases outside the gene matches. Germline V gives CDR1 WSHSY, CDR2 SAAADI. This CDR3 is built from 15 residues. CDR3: CASSESGTGGRGYTF. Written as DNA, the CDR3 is TGCGCCAGCAGTGAGAGTGGGACAGGGGGCCGTGGCTACACCTTC.

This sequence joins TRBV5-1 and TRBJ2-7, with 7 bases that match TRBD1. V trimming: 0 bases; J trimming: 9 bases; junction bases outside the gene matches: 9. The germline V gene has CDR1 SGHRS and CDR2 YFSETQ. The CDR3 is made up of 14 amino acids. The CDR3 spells CASSLGTGQTSQYF. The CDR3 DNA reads TGCGCCAGCAGCTTGGGAACGGGACAGACATCGCAGTACTTC.

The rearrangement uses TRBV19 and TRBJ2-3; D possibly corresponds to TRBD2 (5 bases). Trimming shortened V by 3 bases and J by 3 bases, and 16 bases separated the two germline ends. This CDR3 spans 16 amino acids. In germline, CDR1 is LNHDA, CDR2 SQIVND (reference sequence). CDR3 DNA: TGTGCCAGTAGTATTGGGTCGGAGCGGTCGACAGATACGCAGTATTTT. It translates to CASSIGSERSTDTQYF.

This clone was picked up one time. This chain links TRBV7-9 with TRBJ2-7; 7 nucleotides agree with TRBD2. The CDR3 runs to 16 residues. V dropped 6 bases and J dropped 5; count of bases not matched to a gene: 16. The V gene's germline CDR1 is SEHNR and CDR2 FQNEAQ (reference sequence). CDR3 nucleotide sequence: TGTGCCAGCAGTCCACCTGGGGGGGGGTCGGCCCACGAGCAGTACTTC. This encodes CASSPPGGGSAHEQYF.

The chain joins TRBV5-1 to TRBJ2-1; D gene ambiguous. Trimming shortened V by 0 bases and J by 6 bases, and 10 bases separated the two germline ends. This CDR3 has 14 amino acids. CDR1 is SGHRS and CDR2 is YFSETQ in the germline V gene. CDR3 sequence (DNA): TGCGCCAGCAGCTTGGAAGCTGCCGCCAATGAGCAGTTCTTC. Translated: CASSLEAAANEQFF.

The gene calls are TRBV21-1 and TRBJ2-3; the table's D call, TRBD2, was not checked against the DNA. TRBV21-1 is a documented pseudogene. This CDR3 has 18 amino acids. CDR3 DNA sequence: TGTGCCAGCAGCAAGCCGACTAGCGGCCCCTTCCCGATTGATACGCAGTATTTT. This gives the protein CASSKPTSGPFPIDTQYF.

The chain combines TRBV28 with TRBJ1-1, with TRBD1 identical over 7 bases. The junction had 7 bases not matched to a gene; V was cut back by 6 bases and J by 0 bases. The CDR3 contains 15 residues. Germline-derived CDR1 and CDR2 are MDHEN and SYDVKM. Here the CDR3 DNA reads TGTGCCAGCAGCCCATCGGACAGGATGAACACTGAAGCTTTCTTT. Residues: CASSPSDRMNTEAFF.

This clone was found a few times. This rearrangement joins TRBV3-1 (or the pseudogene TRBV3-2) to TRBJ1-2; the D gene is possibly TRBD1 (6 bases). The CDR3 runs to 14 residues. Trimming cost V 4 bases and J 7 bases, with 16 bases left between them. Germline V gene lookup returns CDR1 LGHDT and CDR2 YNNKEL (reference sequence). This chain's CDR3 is CASSPIRGRGGYTF. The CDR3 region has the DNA TGTGCCAGCAGCCCGATCAGGGGCCGTGGTGGCTACACCTTC.

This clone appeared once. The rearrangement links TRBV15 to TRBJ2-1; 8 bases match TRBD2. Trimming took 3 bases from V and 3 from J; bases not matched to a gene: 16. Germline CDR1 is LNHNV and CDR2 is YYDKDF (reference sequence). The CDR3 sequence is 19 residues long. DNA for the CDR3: TGTGCCACCAGCAGCTTTGCGGGGGGACCTAGGAGGGGCTACAATGAGCAGTTCTTC. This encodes CATSSFAGGPRRGYNEQFF.

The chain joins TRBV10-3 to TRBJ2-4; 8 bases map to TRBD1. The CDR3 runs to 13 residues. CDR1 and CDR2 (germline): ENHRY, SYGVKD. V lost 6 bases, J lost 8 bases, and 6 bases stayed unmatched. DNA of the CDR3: TGTGCCATCAGAGCCGGACAGGGAGACATTCAGTACTTC. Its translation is CAIRAGQGDIQYF.

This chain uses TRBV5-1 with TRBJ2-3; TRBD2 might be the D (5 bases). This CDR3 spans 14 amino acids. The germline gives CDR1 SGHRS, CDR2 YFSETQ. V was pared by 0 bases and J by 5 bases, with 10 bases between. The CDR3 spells CASSLVVAGDTQYF. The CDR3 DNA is TGCGCCAGCAGCTTGGTAGTGGCGGGAGATACGCAGTATTTT.

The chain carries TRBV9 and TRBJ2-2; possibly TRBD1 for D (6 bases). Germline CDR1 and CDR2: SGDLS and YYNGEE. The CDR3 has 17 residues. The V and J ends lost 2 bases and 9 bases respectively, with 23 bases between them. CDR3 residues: CASSVSQSGHRGRELFF. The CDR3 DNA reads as TGTGCCAGCAGCGTGTCCCAATCGGGACACCGAGGCCGGGAGCTGTTTTTT.

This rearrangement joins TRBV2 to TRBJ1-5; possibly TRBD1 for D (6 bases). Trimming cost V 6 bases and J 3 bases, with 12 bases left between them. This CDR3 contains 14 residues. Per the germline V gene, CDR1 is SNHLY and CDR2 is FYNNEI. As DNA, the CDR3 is TGTGCCAGCAGCGACACAGGGTACAATCAGCCCCAGCATTTT. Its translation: CASSDTGYNQPQHF.